The 18 T cell receptor beta chains below come from one sample, sequenced in a study of shared clonotypes between healthy human individuals. Profiled with immunoSEQ multiplex PCR; TCRdb holds only in-frame clones, not every one. The data show over 2 million clones, with roughly 96% seen just once and around 0.13% held by the top ten. The sample taken for sequencing was naive CD4+ T cells sorted from blood. Subset here: CD45RA+ positively selected. These receptors all stem from a man aged 18 to 30 in good health.

J is TRBJ2-7 and V is TRBV19; TRBD2 aligns across 9 bases. Per the germline V gene, CDR1 is LNHDA and CDR2 is SQIVND (reference sequence). With 9 bases clipped from V and 0 bases from J, the junction kept 21 bases outside the gene matches. CDR3 length equals 19 residues. The DNA for the CDR3 is TGTGCCAGCCTAAGAGAATGGGCTAGCGGGAAGGGGGACTCCTACGAGCAGTACTTC. Protein: CASLREWASGKGDSYEQYF.

The chain uses TRBV21-1 and TRBJ1-5. TRBV21-1 is tagged as a pseudogene. The CDR3 extends over 14 amino acids. The CDR3 DNA is TGTGCCAGCAGCAAGTCCAGGAGTGACCAGCCCCAGCATTTT. This codes for CASSKSRSDQPQHF.

The rearrangement uses TRBV7-2 and TRBJ2-1; TRBD2 agrees at 10 bases. V shed 4 bases and J 5 bases; nucleotides not matched to a gene: 5. This CDR3 contains 15 residues. Germline lookup yields CDR1 SGHTA and CDR2 FQGNSA. This CDR3 is CASSSSGRSDNEQFF. The CDR3 DNA reads as TGTGCCAGCAGCTCTAGCGGGAGATCTGACAATGAGCAGTTCTTC.

This clone is a singleton in its sample. The V call is TRBV27, the J call TRBJ1-1; D possibly corresponds to TRBD1 (5 bases). The germline V gene encodes CDR1 MNHEY and CDR2 SMNVEV (reference sequence). The CDR3 sequence is 14 residues long. V lost 5 bases and J 4 bases, leaving 14 bases between the germline ends. CDR3 sequence: CASSPEGIGTEAFF. CDR3 coding DNA: TGTGCCAGCAGTCCGGAGGGGATTGGCACTGAAGCTTTCTTT.

To note about this clone: At the DNA level, this CDR3 is encoded by other sequences in the same sample as well. The chain combines TRBV4-1 with TRBJ2-4; 15 bases are shared with TRBD2. This CDR3 has 18 amino acids. The germline CDR1 and CDR2 sequences are MGHRA and YSYEKL. Unmatched junction bases numbered 4, after V lost 4 bases and J lost 0 bases. The CDR3 DNA reads TGCGCCAGCAGCCCCGGACTAGCGGGGGGGCTAGCCAAAAACATTCAGTACTTC. Protein sequence: CASSPGLAGGLAKNIQYF.

This chain joins TRBV7-2 and TRBJ2-5; the match to TRBD2 covers 7 bases. This CDR3 has 16 amino acids. Germline loops: CDR1 SGHTA, CDR2 FQGNSA. V lost 1 base to trimming and J lost 1 base; unmatched junction nucleotides: 6. CDR3 loop: CASSLGVAGPQETQYF. The DNA of the CDR3 is TGTGCCAGCAGCTTAGGGGTAGCGGGCCCCCAAGAGACCCAGTACTTC.

This sequence joins TRBV4-1 and TRBJ2-7; TRBD2 matches at 9 bases. The CDR3 is made up of 14 amino acids. Trimming took 6 bases from V and 3 from J; bases not matched to a gene: 6. Germline loops: CDR1 MGHRA, CDR2 YSYEKL. The CDR3 here is CASRASGANYEQYF. The CDR3 DNA sequence: TGCGCCAGCAGAGCTAGCGGGGCAAACTACGAGCAGTACTTC.

The chain couples TRBV7-2 to TRBJ1-1; D ambiguous. Germline assignment: CDR1 SGHTA and CDR2 FQGNSA. The CDR3 has 14 residues. V was clipped by 3 bases and J by 2 bases, with 10 bases between them. The CDR3 protein is CASSFSDFNTEAFF. The CDR3 DNA reads TGTGCCAGCAGCTTTTCAGACTTCAACACTGAAGCTTTCTTT.

V is TRBV19 and J is TRBJ2-2; 8 nucleotides agree with TRBD1. V gave up 3 bases and J gave up 3 bases; unmatched junction bases: 3. The germline V gene has CDR1 LNHDA and CDR2 SQIVND (reference sequence). The CDR3 contains 15 residues. CDR3 amino acids: CASSMMDRDTGELFF. In nucleotides, the CDR3 is TGTGCCAGTAGTATGATGGACAGGGACACCGGGGAGCTGTTTTTT.

The rearrangement joins TRBV5-4 to TRBJ2-5, with TRBD2 matching over 8 bases. V lost 0 bases, J lost 2 bases, and 6 bases stayed unmatched. Per germline, CDR1 SGHNT and CDR2 YYREEE (reference sequence). CDR3 length: 16 residues. Written as DNA, the CDR3 is TGTGCCAGCAGCTTGGGACTAGCGAGTTTTCAAGAGACCCAGTACTTC. It is translated as CASSLGLASFQETQYF.

The chain uses TRBV6-6 and TRBJ1-2, with no clear D. The CDR3 is 14 amino acids. Between the trimmed V and J ends, which lost 6 bases and 8 bases, there was a span of 19 bases. Germline V lookup: CDR1 MNHNY, CDR2 SVGAGI (reference sequence). The CDR3: CASSPVGSGEGYTF. In nucleotides, the CDR3 is TGTGCCAGCAGCCCCGTCGGAAGTGGGGAGGGCTACACCTTC.

The chain uses TRBV4-1 and TRBJ2-3; 10 bases align to TRBD2. J gave up 2 bases and V 1 base, and 6 bases lay outside the gene matches. Germline V lookup: CDR1 MGHRA, CDR2 YSYEKL. The length of the CDR3 is 17 residues. The CDR3 DNA reads TGCGCCAGCAGCCAAGGCGCTAGCGGGAGTATCACAGATACGCAGTATTTT. Translation: CASSQGASGSITDTQYF.

The chain joins TRBV2 to TRBJ2-7, with D maybe TRBD1 (5 bases). V was cut by 6 bases and J by 1 base, with 19 bases left in between. The CDR3 covers 16 residues. From germline, CDR1 is SNHLY and CDR2 FYNNEI. CDR3 bases: TGTGCCAGCAGCGATGGGATTTGGGGCTCTTCCTACGAGCAGTACTTC. Its translation is CASSDGIWGSSYEQYF. Variable domain in full (rest from reference TRBV2 and TRBJ2-7): EPEVTQTPSHQVTQMGQEVILRCVPISNHLYFYWYRQILGQKVEFLVSFYNNEISEKSEIFDDQFSVERPDGSNFTLKIRSTKLEDSAMYFCASSDGIWGSSYEQYFGPGTRLTVT.

The chain combines TRBV28 with TRBJ2-7; D remains ambiguous. The CDR3 totals 11 residues. Germline CDR1 and CDR2: MDHEN and SYDVKM. Trimming shortened V by 10 bases and J by 1 base, and 8 bases separated the two germline ends. CDR3 in DNA: TGTGCCACCAAGTCGTCCTACGAGCAGTACTTC. Residues: CATKSSYEQYF.

The chain links TRBV5-1 to TRBJ2-2, with TRBD1 identical over 9 bases. This CDR3 comprises 15 residues. Trimming removed 4 bases from V and 3 bases from J; junction bases left unmatched: 4. Per germline, CDR1 SGHRS and CDR2 YFSETQ. The CDR3 DNA reads TGCGCCAGCAGCATCCGACAGGGGGACACCGGGGAGCTGTTTTTT. Its protein is CASSIRQGDTGELFF.

On this clone: Other DNA variants within this sample encode the same CDR3. The chain links TRBV10-3 to TRBJ2-1; D is undetermined. V lost 0 bases and J 8 bases, leaving 2 bases between the germline ends. CDR1 ENHRY and CDR2 SYGVKD come from the germline V gene. CDR3 size: 11 residues. The CDR3 protein is CAISESDEQFF. For the CDR3, the DNA is TGTGCCATCAGTGAGTCGGATGAGCAGTTCTTC.

This chain connects TRBV10-3 to TRBJ1-1; D not certain. V shed 4 bases and J shed 8 bases, with 17 bases lying between them. Per the germline V gene, CDR1 is ENHRY and CDR2 is SYGVKD. This CDR3 has 14 residues. The CDR3 DNA sequence: TGTGCCATCAGTGTCTCCCGGACCAGCGGCGAAGCTTTCTTT. It is translated as CAISVSRTSGEAFF.

This chain links TRBV30 with TRBJ1-2; D is unclear. Trimming pared 4 bases from V and 5 bases from J, leaving 11 bases between. This CDR3 is 12 amino acids long. Germline V lookup: CDR1 GTSNPN, CDR2 SVGIG (reference sequence). Here the CDR3 DNA reads TGTGCCTGGACAGCCGGTGGATATGGCTACACCTTC. Amino acid sequence: CAWTAGGYGYTF.